These 19 T cell receptor beta chains originate from one sample sequenced in a study of cytomegalovirus exposure and HLA in healthy donors. PCR employed 60 Vbeta and 13 Jbeta primers. The method was immunoSEQ multiplex PCR; TCRdb's version includes in-frame clones alone and lacks a portion of them. This table holds 200,000 to 250,000 clones, over 75% found once. The material sequenced was PBMCs. The receptor source for this set is a human donor in good health.

The chain combines TRBV2 with TRBJ2-7; D might be TRBD2 (6 bases). CDR3 length equals 15 residues. CDR1 is SNHLY, CDR2 FYNNEI, per germline. Trimming removed 3 bases from V and 3 bases from J, with 15 bases in between. CDR3 residues: CASSEGPSEDYEQYF. The DNA for the CDR3 is TGTGCCAGCAGTGAGGGTCCTAGCGAGGACTACGAGCAGTACTTC.

The chain combines TRBV5-8 with TRBJ2-3, with 7 bases that match TRBD1. CDR3 length equals 14 residues. Per the germline V gene, CDR1 is SGHTS and CDR2 is YDEGEE. Losses at the gene ends were 2 bases for V and 4 bases for J; bases not matched to a gene: 4. The CDR3 here is CASSFDRVADTQYF. The CDR3 DNA is TGTGCCAGCAGCTTTGACAGGGTCGCAGATACGCAGTATTTT. The full variable domain, completed using reference TRBV5-8 and TRBJ2-3, is EAGVTQSPTHLIKTRGQQATLRCSPISGHTSVYWYQQALGLGLQFLLWYDEGEERNRGNFPPRFSGRQFPNYSSELNVNALELEDSALYLCASSFDRVADTQYFGPGTRLTVL.

DNA of the CDR3: TGTGCCAGCAGTTCCGGGACTAGCGGGAGGGCTGGGGCCAACGTCCTGACTTTC. This sequence encodes CASSSGTSGRAGANVLTF. This chain connects TRBV27 to TRBJ2-6; 16 nucleotides agree with TRBD2. After removal of 4 bases from V and 2 bases from J, the junction contained 2 bases not matched to a gene. Germline V lookup: CDR1 MNHEY, CDR2 SMNVEV (reference sequence). This CDR3 comprises 18 residues.

CDR3 in DNA: TGTGCCAGCAGTGAGGGACTGAACTACAATGAGCAGTTCTTC. It codes for CASSEGLNYNEQFF. The genes are TRBV25-1 and TRBJ2-1, with TRBD2 as a possible D gene (6 bases). This CDR3 has 14 amino acids. The V gene's germline CDR1 is MGHDK and CDR2 SYGVNS. V shed 3 bases and J shed 3 bases, with 9 bases lying between them.

This chain links TRBV2 with TRBJ1-4; a possible D gene is TRBD1 (6 bases). Per the germline V gene, CDR1 is SNHLY and CDR2 is FYNNEI. The germline V and J ends were trimmed by 2 bases and 8 bases, with 12 bases remaining between them. The CDR3 spans 14 residues. The CDR3 is CASSEQGIREKLFF. The CDR3 DNA reads TGTGCCAGCAGTGAACAGGGGATTCGGGAAAAACTGTTTTTT.

The rearrangement links TRBV7-6 to TRBJ2-3; 12 nucleotides line up with TRBD2. The CDR3 has 21 residues. CDR1 and CDR2 from the germline V gene are SGHVS and FNYEAQ. The trim removed 1 base at V and 2 bases at J, leaving 16 bases unmatched. CDR3 DNA: TGTGCCAGCAGCTTAGGCCGTACGACTAGCGGGAGTTCGGTTGACACAGATACGCAGTATTTT. The encoded protein is CASSLGRTTSGSSVDTDTQYF.

The V call is TRBV7-2, the J call TRBJ2-7, with 10 bases identical to TRBD2. The CDR3 consists of 17 residues. Germline values: CDR1 SGHTA, CDR2 FQGNSA. Unmatched junction bases numbered 12, after V lost 5 bases and J lost 2 bases. The CDR3 loop reads CASSPRTSGHTPYEQYF. CDR3 DNA: TGTGCCAGCAGCCCGCGGACTAGCGGCCACACCCCCTACGAGCAGTACTTC.

The J gene is TRBJ2-3, the V gene TRBV27; 9 bases match TRBD2. Germline CDR1 is MNHEY and CDR2 is SMNVEV (reference sequence). With 5 bases clipped from V and 9 bases from J, the junction kept 12 bases outside the gene matches. The CDR3 runs to 15 residues. As DNA, the CDR3 is TGTGCCAGCAGTCCCCGGGGTAGCGGGAGTGACACGCAGTATTTT. This sequence encodes CASSPRGSGSDTQYF.

This clone turned up a few times. J is TRBJ2-7 and V is TRBV7-3; 9 nucleotides align to TRBD2. Looked up from germline, CDR1 is SGHTA and CDR2 is FQGTGA. V dropped 2 bases and J dropped 7; count of bases not matched to a gene: 12. The CDR3 loop spans 16 amino acids. CDR3 in DNA: TGTGCCAGCAGCTTAGAATTAGCGGGAGTACTAAGGGAGCAGTACTTC. Encoded protein: CASSLELAGVLREQYF.

This chain connects TRBV5-5 to TRBJ2-1; 12 bases match TRBD2. The germline gives CDR1 SGHKS, CDR2 YYEKEE (reference sequence). The CDR3 has 16 amino acids. V trimming: 4 bases; J trimming: 7 bases; junction bases outside the gene matches: 9. The CDR3, as DNA: TGTGCCAGCAGCCACAGTACTAGCGGGAGGAGGAATGAGCAGTTCTTC. This codes for CASSHSTSGRRNEQFF.

This rearrangement joins TRBV28 to TRBJ2-3; D is perhaps TRBD2 (6 bases). CDR1 and CDR2 from the germline V gene are MDHEN and SYDVKM. The CDR3 consists of 14 residues. Trimming removed 1 base from V and 8 bases from J, with 13 bases in between. DNA of the CDR3: TGTGCCAGCAGTTTATTATATGGAGGGCTTACGCAGTATTTT. This gives the protein CASSLLYGGLTQYF.

This clone came up once. This sequence joins TRBV7-9 and TRBJ2-2; 8 nucleotides align to TRBD2. Germline V lookup: CDR1 SEHNR, CDR2 FQNEAQ (reference sequence). The ends lost 7 bases at V and 5 bases at J; junction bases unmatched: 12. The CDR3 covers 16 residues. As DNA, the CDR3 is TGTGCCAGCACCGGGGGGGCTAGCCCACAAACCGGGGAGCTGTTTTTT. This gives the protein CASTGGASPQTGELFF.

Comments on this clone: Within the sample, other DNA sequences also encode this same CDR3. The chain links TRBV18 to TRBJ1-3; D uncertain. The CDR3 loop spans 14 amino acids. Germline CDR1 reads KGHSH; CDR2 reads LQKENI. Deletions cut 2 bases from V and 0 bases from J, with 5 bases between. The CDR3 loop is CASSPDNSGNTIYF. The CDR3 DNA follows: TGTGCCAGCTCACCAGACAACTCTGGAAACACCATATATTTT. Full variable domain (outside the CDR3, taken from reference TRBV18 and TRBJ1-3): NAGVMQNPRHLVRRRGQEARLRCSPMKGHSHVYWYRQLPEEGLKFMVYLQKENIIDESGMPKERFSAEFPKEGPSILRIQQVVRGDSAAYFCASSPDNSGNTIYFGEGSWLTVV.

The chain recombines TRBV6-1 with TRBJ2-1, with a weak D call TRBD1 (6 bases). There are 13 residues in the CDR3. Germline V gene lookup returns CDR1 MNHNS and CDR2 SASEGT. Trimming removed 8 bases at V and 5 bases at J, with 13 bases between. The CDR3 DNA sequence: TGTGCCAGCCAGGGGATGACGAACAATGAGCAGTTCTTC. This encodes CASQGMTNNEQFF.

V is TRBV11-3 and J is TRBJ2-3; possibly TRBD1 for D (6 bases). The CDR3 totals 15 residues. Germline CDR1 SGHNT, CDR2 YENEEA. V was pared by 1 base and J by 8 bases, with 16 bases between. CDR3 loop: CASSLGDTFGGTQYF. CDR3 bases: TGTGCCAGCAGCTTAGGGGACACATTTGGGGGTACGCAGTATTTT.

CDR3 sequence reads: CASSLGGQGDEQYF. In nucleotides, the CDR3 is TGTGCCAGCAGCTTGGGGGGACAGGGGGACGAGCAGTACTTC. The chain uses TRBV5-4 and TRBJ2-7; TRBD1 matches at 11 bases. J was trimmed by 5 bases and V by 0 bases; bases with no gene match: 1. Germline CDR1 SGHNT, CDR2 YYREEE (reference sequence). This CDR3 comprises 14 residues.

The V call is TRBV4-3, the J call TRBJ2-2, with 7 bases matching TRBD2. The J segment lost 3 bases and the V segment lost 8 bases, leaving 9 bases of the junction unmatched. The CDR3 length is 15 residues. Germline CDR1 and CDR2: LGHNA and YSLEER. Written as DNA, the CDR3 is TGCGCCAGCGGGAGGGCGGGCCGACACACCGGGGAGCTGTTTTTT. Encoded protein: CASGRAGRHTGELFF.

This clone was detected only once. CDR3 coding DNA: TGTGCCAGCAGCCCCCTAGCGGGAGGGGGTCACGAGCAGTACTTC. Its protein is CASSPLAGGGHEQYF. J is TRBJ2-7 and V is TRBV9, with 12 bases aligning to TRBD2. V lost 4 bases to trimming and J lost 5 bases; unmatched junction nucleotides: 7. The CDR3 runs 15 residues. From germline, CDR1 is SGDLS and CDR2 YYNGEE.

The J gene is TRBJ1-2, the V gene TRBV28; unclear D gene. CDR1 is MDHEN and CDR2 is SYDVKM in the germline V gene. There are 10 residues in the CDR3. Trimming shortened V by 5 bases and J by 8 bases, and 6 bases separated the two germline ends. CDR3 coding DNA: TGTGCCAGCAGTCGAGAAGGCTACACCTTC. Translating gives CASSREGYTF.